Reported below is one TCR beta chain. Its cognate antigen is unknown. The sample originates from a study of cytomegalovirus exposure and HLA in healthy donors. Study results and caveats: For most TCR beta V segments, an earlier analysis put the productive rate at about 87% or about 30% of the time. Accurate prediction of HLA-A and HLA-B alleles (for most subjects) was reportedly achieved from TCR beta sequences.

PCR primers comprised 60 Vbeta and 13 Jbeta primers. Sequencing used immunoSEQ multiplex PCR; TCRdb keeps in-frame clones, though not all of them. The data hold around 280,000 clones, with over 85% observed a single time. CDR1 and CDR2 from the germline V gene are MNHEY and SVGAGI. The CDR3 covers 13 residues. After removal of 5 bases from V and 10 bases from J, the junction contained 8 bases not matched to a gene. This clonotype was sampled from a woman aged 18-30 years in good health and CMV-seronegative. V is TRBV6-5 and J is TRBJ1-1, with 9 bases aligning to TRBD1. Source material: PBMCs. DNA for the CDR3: TGTGCCAGCAGTCAAACCGGGACAGGGTTAGCTTTCTTT. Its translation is CASSQTGTGLAFF.